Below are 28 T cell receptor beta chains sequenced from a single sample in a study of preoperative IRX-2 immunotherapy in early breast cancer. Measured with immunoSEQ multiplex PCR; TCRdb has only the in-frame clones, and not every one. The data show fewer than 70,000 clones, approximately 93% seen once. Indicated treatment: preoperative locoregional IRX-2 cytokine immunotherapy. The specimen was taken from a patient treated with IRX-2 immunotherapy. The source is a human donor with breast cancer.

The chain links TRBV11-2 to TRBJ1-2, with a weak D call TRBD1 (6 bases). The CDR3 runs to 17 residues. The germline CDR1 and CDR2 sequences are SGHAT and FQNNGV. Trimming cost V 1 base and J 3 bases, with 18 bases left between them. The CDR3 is CASSLGPYREGDYGYTF. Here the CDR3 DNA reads TGTGCCAGCAGCTTAGGTCCTTACAGGGAAGGGGACTATGGCTACACCTTC.

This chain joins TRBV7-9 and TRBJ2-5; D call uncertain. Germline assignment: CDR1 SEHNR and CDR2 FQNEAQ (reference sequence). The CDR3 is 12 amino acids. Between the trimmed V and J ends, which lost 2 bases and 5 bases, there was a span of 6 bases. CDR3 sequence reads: CASSLNGETQYF. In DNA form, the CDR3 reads TGTGCCAGCAGCTTAAACGGGGAGACCCAGTACTTC.

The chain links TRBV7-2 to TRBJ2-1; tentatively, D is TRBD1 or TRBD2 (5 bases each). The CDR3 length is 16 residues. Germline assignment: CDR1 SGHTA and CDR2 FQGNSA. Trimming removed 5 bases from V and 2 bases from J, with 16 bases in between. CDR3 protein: CASSLKPGLPYNEQFF. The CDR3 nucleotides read TGTGCCAGCAGCCTAAAGCCGGGGCTCCCCTACAATGAGCAGTTCTTC.

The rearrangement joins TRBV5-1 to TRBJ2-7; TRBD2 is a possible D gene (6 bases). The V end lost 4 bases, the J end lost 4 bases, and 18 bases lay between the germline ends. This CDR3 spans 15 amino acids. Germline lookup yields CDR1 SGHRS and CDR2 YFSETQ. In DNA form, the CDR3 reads TGCGCCAGCAGCCTTATGGGGGGTGGGGAATACGAGCAGTACTTC. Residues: CASSLMGGGEYEQYF.

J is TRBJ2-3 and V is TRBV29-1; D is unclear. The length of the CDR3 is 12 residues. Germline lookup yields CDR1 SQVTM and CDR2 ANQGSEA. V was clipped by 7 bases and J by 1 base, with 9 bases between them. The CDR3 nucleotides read TGCAGCGATCGTAAGGGCACAGATACGCAGTATTTT. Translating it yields CSDRKGTDTQYF.

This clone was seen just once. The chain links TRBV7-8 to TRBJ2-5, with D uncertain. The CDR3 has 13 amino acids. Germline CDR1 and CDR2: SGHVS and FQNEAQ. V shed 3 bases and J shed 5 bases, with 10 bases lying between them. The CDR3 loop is CASSLFTPETQYF. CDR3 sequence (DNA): TGTGCCAGCAGCTTGTTCACCCCGGAGACCCAGTACTTC.

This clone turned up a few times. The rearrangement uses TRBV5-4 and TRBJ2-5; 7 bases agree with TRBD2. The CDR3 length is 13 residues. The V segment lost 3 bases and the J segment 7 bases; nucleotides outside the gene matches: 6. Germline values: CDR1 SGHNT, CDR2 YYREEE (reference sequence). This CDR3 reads CASSWGGDGTQYF. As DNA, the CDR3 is TGTGCCAGCAGCTGGGGGGGGGATGGGACCCAGTACTTC.

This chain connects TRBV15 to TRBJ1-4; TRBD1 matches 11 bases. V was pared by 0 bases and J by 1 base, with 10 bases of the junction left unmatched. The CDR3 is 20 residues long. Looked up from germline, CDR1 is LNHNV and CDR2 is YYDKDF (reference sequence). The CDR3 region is CATSRDLADRGRGTNEKLFF. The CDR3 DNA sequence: TGTGCCACCAGCAGAGATCTGGCGGACAGGGGGCGCGGAACTAATGAAAAACTGTTTTTT.

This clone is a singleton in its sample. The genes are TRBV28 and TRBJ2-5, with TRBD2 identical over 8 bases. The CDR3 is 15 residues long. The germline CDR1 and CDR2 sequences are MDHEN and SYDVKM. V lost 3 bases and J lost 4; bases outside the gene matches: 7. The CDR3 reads CASSFLAGIGETQYF. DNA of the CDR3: TGTGCCAGCAGTTTCTTAGCGGGAATAGGAGAGACCCAGTACTTC.

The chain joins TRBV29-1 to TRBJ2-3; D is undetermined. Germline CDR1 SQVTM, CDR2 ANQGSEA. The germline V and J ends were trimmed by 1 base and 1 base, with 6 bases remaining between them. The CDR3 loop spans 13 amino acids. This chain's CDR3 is CSVEGVGTDTQYF. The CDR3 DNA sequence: TGCAGCGTTGAAGGGGTTGGCACAGATACGCAGTATTTT.

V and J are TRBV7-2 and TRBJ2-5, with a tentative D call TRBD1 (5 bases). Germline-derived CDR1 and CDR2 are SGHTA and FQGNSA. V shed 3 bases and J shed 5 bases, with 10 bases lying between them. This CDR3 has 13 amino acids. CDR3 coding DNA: TGTGCCAGCAGCTTCTTCAGGGTGGAGACCCAGTACTTC. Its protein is CASSFFRVETQYF.

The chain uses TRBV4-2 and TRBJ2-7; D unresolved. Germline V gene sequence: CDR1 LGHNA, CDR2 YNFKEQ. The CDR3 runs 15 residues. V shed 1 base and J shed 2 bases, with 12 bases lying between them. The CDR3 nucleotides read TGTGCCAGCAGCCAAGTCAGCCCCGGCCCCTACGAGCAGTACTTC. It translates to CASSQVSPGPYEQYF.

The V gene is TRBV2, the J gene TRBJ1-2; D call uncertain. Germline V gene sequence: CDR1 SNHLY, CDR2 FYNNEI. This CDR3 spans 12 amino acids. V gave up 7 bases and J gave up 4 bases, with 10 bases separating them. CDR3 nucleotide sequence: TGTGCCAGCATAGAAGGGAGCTATGGCTACACCTTC. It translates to CASIEGSYGYTF.

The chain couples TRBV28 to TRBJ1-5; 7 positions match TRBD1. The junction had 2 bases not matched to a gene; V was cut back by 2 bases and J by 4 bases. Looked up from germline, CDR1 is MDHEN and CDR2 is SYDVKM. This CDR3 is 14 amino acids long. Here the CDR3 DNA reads TGTGCCAGCAGTTTAATGACAGGGAATCAGCCCCAGCATTTT. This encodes CASSLMTGNQPQHF. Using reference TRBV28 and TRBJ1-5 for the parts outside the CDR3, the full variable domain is DVKVTQSSRYLVKRTGEKVFLECVQDMDHENMFWYRQDPGLGLRLIYFSYDVKMKEKGDIPEGYSVSREKKERFSLILESASTNQTSMYLCASSLMTGNQPQHFGDGTRLSIL.

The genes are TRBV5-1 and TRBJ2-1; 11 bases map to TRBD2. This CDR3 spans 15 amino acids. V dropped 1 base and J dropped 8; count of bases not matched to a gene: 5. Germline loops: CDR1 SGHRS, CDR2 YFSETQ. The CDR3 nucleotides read TGCGCCAGCAGCTTGTTTAGCGGGGGGGTTGATGAGCAGTTCTTC. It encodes CASSLFSGGVDEQFF.

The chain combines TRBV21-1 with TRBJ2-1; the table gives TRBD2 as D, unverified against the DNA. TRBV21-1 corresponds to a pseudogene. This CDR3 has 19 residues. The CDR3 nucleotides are TGTGCCAGCAGCATCAGGACAGGGGTGCCTAGCGGGAGTGACAATGAGCAGTTCTTC. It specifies CASSIRTGVPSGSDNEQFF.

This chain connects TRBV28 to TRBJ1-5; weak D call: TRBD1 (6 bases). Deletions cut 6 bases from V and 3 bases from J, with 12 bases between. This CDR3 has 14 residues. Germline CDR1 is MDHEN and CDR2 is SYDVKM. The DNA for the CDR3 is TGTGCCAGCAGGTCAACAGGGAACAATCAGCCCCAGCATTTT. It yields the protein CASRSTGNNQPQHF.

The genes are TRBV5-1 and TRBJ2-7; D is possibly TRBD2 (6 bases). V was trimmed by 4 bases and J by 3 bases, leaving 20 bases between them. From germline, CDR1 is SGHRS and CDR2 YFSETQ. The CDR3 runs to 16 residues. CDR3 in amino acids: CASSPVGVADGYEQYF. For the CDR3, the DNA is TGCGCCAGCAGCCCCGTGGGAGTAGCGGATGGCTACGAGCAGTACTTC.

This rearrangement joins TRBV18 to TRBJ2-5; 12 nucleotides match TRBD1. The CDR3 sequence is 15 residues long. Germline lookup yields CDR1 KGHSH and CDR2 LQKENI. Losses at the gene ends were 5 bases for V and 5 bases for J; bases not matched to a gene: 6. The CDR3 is CASSSGTGGRETQYF. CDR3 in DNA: TGTGCCAGCTCATCAGGGACAGGGGGCAGGGAGACCCAGTACTTC.

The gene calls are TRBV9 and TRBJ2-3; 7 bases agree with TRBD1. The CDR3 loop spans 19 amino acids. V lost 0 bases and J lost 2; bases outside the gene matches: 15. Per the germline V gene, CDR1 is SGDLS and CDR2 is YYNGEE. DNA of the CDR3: TGTGCCAGCAGCGTAGCTTTCGGGACAGCTGCCCCCTACACAGATACGCAGTATTTT. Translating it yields CASSVAFGTAAPYTDTQYF.

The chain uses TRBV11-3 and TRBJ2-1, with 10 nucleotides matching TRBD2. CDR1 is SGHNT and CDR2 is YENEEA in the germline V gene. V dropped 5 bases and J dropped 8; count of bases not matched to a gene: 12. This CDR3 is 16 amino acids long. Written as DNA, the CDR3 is TGTGCCAGCAGCAGAAAAGGGACTAGCGCCCTCGATGAGCAGTTCTTC. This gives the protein CASSRKGTSALDEQFF.

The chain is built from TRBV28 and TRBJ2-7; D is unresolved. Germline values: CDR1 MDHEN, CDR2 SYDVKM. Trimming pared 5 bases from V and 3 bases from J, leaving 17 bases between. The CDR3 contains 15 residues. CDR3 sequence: CASSLRRWLRYEQYF. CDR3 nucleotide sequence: TGTGCCAGCAGTCTCCGTCGGTGGCTACGCTACGAGCAGTACTTC.

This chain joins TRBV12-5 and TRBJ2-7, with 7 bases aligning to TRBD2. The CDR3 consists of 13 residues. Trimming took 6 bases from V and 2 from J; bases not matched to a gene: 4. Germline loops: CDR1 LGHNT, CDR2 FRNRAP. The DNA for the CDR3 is TGTGCTAGTGGCCTAGGACTAGCCTACGAGCAGTACTTC. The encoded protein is CASGLGLAYEQYF.

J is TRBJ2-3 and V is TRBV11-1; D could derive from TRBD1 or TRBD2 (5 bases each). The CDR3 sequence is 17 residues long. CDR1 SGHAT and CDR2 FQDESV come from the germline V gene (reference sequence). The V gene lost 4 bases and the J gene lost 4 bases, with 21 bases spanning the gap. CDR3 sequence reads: CASSSPPGHSGSDTQYF. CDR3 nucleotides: TGTGCCAGCAGCTCCCCCCCGGGGCACTCGGGATCAGATACGCAGTATTTT.

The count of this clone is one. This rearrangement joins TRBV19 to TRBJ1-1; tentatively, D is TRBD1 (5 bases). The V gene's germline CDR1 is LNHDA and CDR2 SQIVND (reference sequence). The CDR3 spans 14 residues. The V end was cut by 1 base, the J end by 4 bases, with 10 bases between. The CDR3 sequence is CASSIGLGGTEAFF. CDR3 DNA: TGTGCCAGTAGTATAGGCCTGGGGGGCACTGAAGCTTTCTTT.

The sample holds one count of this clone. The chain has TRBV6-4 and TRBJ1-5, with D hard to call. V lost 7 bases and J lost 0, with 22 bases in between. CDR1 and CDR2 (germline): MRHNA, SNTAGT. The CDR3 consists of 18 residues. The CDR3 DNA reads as TGTGCCAGCATAGTCTCGCGCGAGTGGGATTTTAGCAATCAGCCCCAGCATTTT. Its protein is CASIVSREWDFSNQPQHF.

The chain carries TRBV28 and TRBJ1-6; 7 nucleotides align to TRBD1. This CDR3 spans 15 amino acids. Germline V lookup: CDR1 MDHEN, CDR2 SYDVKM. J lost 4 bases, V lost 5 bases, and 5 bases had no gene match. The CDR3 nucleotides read TGTGCCAGCAGTGGAGGACAGGCTTATAATTCACCCCTCCACTTT. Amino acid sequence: CASSGGQAYNSPLHF.

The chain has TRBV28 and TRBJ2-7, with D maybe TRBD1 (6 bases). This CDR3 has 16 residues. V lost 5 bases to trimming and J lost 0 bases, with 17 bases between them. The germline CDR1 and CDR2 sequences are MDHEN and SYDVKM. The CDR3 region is CASSDPGTQNSYEQYF. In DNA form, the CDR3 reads TGTGCCAGCAGTGACCCCGGGACACAGAACTCCTACGAGCAGTACTTC.